This TCR beta chain was sequenced in a study of CD8 T cells in Susac syndrome. When the RNA was reverse transcribed, random hexamers were used with an input of roughly 0.5 to 1 ug. TCRdb fed the immunoSEQ multiplex PCR reads into MiXCR, producing one record per CDR3 protein. The sample shows about 130,000 distinct CDR3 sequences, about 90% of them seen only once. Trimming shortened V by 3 bases and J by 5 bases, and 12 bases separated the two germline ends. The CDR3 is 13 amino acids. Germline V gene lookup returns CDR1 SGHDT and CDR2 YYEEEE. This clonotype has just one count. The chain has TRBV5-6 and TRBJ2-7, with a weak D call TRBD2 (6 bases). The sequencing input was CD8+ T cells from PBMCs. This receptor was taken from a human donor with multiple sclerosis. CDR3 bases: TGTGCCAGCAGCTCCGTCGGGGGAAACGAGCAGTACTTC. Translating gives CASSSVGGNEQYF.